This T cell receptor beta chain originates from a study of siplizumab effects on memory and regulatory T cells. Study-level points and caveats: Some alloreactive sequences were traceable to unstimulated CD4+ memory cells, and siplizumab significantly reduced them. Controls showed an average of approximately 28% Treg-derived mappable alloreactive CD4+ clones, while siplizumab showed roughly 74%.

The data were produced by immunoSEQ multiplex PCR, yet TCRdb's version contains in-frame clones alone and is incomplete. The repertoire holds approximately 120,000 clones, about 90% seen once, with around 0.73% in the top ten. Comments on this clone: Its antigen is still unknown.

The CDR3 runs 12 residues. The V and J ends lost 0 bases and 9 bases respectively, with 6 bases between them. In germline, CDR1 is MNHEY, CDR2 SMNVEV (reference sequence). This TCR came from a human donor in good health. The chain uses TRBV27 and TRBJ2-1; D not resolved. Sequencing used Tregs sorted from blood. The chain's CDR3 is CASSLSGREQFF. In DNA form, the CDR3 reads TGTGCCAGCAGTTTATCTGGTCGTGAGCAGTTCTTC.